The source of this TCR beta chain is a study of monozygotic twins with inflammatory bowel disease. This CDR3 spans 19 amino acids. Germline CDR1 is MNHEY and CDR2 is SVGAGI. On this clonotype itself: What it binds is unknown.

Study-wide results and limits: IBD patients shared fewer clonotypes with other individuals than healthy twins, especially patients with disease activity signs. Comparison of concordant versus discordant twins revealed no difference in repertoire similarity, possibly due to limited power. IBD patients had lower TCRbeta diversity (inverse Simpson) than healthy co-twins.

Nested PCRs of 16 and 9 cycles, two in total, were run on TCRalpha and TCRbeta cDNA. TCRdb re-called the 5' RACE reads; one entry per CDR3 protein, DNA not given. The repertoire table contains 300,000 to 400,000 distinct CDR3 sequences. The rearrangement joins TRBV6-5 to TRBJ2-3; as DNA is missing, the TRBD2 call by TCRdb cannot be tested. Sequenced input: blood. This receptor was obtained from a human donor with ulcerative colitis or Crohn's disease, or a healthy co-twin of an affected twin (not recorded which). The CDR3 here is CASSYSLWTSGANTDTQYF.